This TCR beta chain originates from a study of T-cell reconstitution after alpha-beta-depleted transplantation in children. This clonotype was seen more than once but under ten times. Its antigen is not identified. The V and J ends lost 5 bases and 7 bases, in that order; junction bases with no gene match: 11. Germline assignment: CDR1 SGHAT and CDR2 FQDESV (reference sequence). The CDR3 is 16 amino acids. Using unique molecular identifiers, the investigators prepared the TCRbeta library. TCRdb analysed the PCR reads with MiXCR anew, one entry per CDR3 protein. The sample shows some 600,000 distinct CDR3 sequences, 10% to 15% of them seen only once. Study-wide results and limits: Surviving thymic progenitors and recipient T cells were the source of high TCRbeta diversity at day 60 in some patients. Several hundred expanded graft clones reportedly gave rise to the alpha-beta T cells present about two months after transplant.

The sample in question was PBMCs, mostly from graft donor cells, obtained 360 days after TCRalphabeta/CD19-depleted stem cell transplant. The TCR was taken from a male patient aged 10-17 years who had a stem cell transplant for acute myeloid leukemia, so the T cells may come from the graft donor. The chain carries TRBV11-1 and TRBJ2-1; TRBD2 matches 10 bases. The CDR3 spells CASSLQSGRARNEQFF. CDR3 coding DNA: TGTGCCAGCAGCCTACAGAGCGGGAGGGCCCGGAATGAGCAGTTCTTC.